This is a list of T cell receptor beta chains from one sample in a study of blood T cell repertoires in COVID-19. The method was immunoSEQ multiplex PCR; TCRdb's version includes in-frame clones alone and lacks a portion of them. Of hundreds of thousands of clones listed, around 89% are singletons. The material sequenced was PBMCs or T cells enriched from blood (not recorded which). The receptors were sampled from a middle-aged woman with acute COVID-19. The CDR3 runs from the conserved cysteine through the conserved F or W. The D gene is left open where the match is weak. For some rows the clone size is stated as once, few or many, or as a class when expanded; others skip it.

d_gene	abundance	v_gene	len	j_gene	CDR3aa	CDR3nt
-	-	TRBV7-9	14	TRBJ1-1	CASSFGLRIGEAFF	TGTGCCAGCAGCTTTGGACTGCGGATTGGTGAAGCTTTCTTT
-	once	TRBV5-1	13	TRBJ2-7	CASSLNQQYEQYF	TGCGCCAGCAGCTTGAACCAACAATACGAGCAGTACTTC
-	-	TRBV5-1	15	TRBJ1-2	CASSLGQPNNYGYTF	TGCGCCAGCAGCTTGGGACAGCCAAATAACTATGGCTACACCTTC
-	-	TRBV5-1	14	TRBJ2-2	CASSLWADTGELFF	TGCGCCAGCAGCTTGTGGGCCGACACCGGGGAGCTGTTTTTT
-	many	TRBV18	13	TRBJ2-3	CASSPNPRGTQYF	TGTGCCAGCTCACCAAATCCGCGGGGTACGCAGTATTTT
TRBD2	once	TRBV4-1	18	TRBJ2-1	CASSQVGLAGGSNNEQFF	TGCGCCAGCAGCCAAGTAGGGCTAGCGGGAGGTAGCAACAATGAGCAGTTCTTC
-	-	TRBV9	16	TRBJ1-2	CASSVGSAMEGYGYTF	TGTGCCAGCAGCGTAGGTAGCGCGATGGAGGGCTATGGCTACACCTTC
-	-	TRBV7-2	13	TRBJ2-7	CASSLDSSYEQYF	TGTGCCAGCAGCTTAGACAGCTCCTACGAGCAGTACTTC
-	-	TRBV15	15	TRBJ1-5	CATSRDRNGYQPQHF	TGTGCCACCAGCAGAGATCGTAACGGGTATCAGCCCCAGCATTTT
-	once	TRBV24-1	18	TRBJ1-5	CATSDLNREKGDDQPQHF	TGTGCCACCAGTGATTTGAACAGGGAAAAGGGGGATGATCAGCCCCAGCATTTT
-	-	TRBV28	17	TRBJ1-1	CASSPGKGDMINTEAFF	TGTGCCAGCAGTCCCGGGAAGGGGGATATGATAAACACTGAAGCTTTCTTT
-	-	TRBV27	16	TRBJ2-2	CASSLSISDGSGELFF	TGTGCCAGCAGTTTATCGATCAGCGATGGGTCCGGGGAGCTGTTTTTT
TRBD1	-	TRBV15	19	TRBJ1-6	CATSTRQDRASSYNSPLHF	TGTGCCACCAGCACCCGACAGGACAGGGCGAGCTCCTATAATTCACCCCTCCACTTT
TRBD2	-	TRBV29-1	14	TRBJ2-1	CSVSSAGGSSEQFF	TGCAGCGTTTCATCAGCGGGAGGCTCGAGTGAGCAGTTCTTC
-	many	TRBV6-1	14	TRBJ2-7	CASSEGDSRYEQYF	TGTGCCAGCAGTGAAGGCGATAGCCGGTACGAGCAGTACTTC
TRBD1	-	TRBV28	14	TRBJ1-6	CASSRETGSSPLHF	TGTGCCAGCAGCCGCGAGACAGGGAGTTCACCCCTCCACTTT
-	-	TRBV4-1	16	TRBJ2-3	CASALRGGGSTDTQYF	TGCGCCAGCGCCCTAAGGGGGGGAGGGAGCACAGATACGCAGTATTTT
TRBD1	-	TRBV19	15	TRBJ1-2	CASSLTGDGWRGYTF	TGTGCCAGTAGCTTGACAGGGGATGGATGGAGGGGCTACACCTTC
-	-	TRBV5-4	14	TRBJ2-5	CASSLGLAPETQYF	TGTGCCAGCAGCTTAGGTCTAGCTCCCGAGACCCAGTACTTC
TRBD2	few	TRBV6-1	15	TRBJ2-7	CASSDGTSGRNEQYF	TGTGCCAGCAGTGACGGGACTAGCGGGAGGAACGAGCAGTACTTC
-	-	TRBV19	15	TRBJ1-2	CASNSGGGVVRGYTF	TGTGCCAGTAATTCAGGAGGAGGCGTGGTTCGAGGCTACACCTTC
-	-	TRBV4-3	16	TRBJ1-3	CASSQEPGESGNTIYF	TGCGCCAGCAGCCAAGAGCCAGGGGAATCTGGAAACACCATATATTTT
TRBD1	-	TRBV27	15	TRBJ2-2	CASSLSAGGTGELFF	TGTGCCAGCAGTTTATCTGCAGGGGGCACCGGGGAGCTGTTTTTT
-	-	TRBV5-1	13	TRBJ2-5	CASSLVPEETQYF	TGCGCCAGCAGCTTGGTCCCAGAAGAGACCCAGTACTTC
-	few	TRBV12-3/TRBV12-4	12	TRBJ1-5	CASSVSNQPQHF	TGTGCCAGCAGCGTTTCCAATCAGCCCCAGCATTTT
-	-	TRBV7-2	15	TRBJ1-1	CASSFKFIRGTEAFF	TGTGCCAGCAGCTTTAAGTTTATCCGGGGCACTGAAGCTTTCTTT
TRBD2	-	TRBV5-4	18	TRBJ2-2	CASSPGATSGDNTGELFF	TGTGCCAGCAGCCCGGGGGCGACTAGCGGGGATAACACCGGGGAGCTGTTTTTT
TRBD1	-	TRBV18	15	TRBJ2-5	CASSPDRGLMETQYF	TGTGCCAGCTCACCCGACAGGGGTTTGATGGAGACCCAGTACTTC
TRBD1	-	TRBV27	17	TRBJ2-7	CASSSLTGTGRPYEQYF	TGTGCCAGCAGTTCTCTCACCGGGACAGGGAGACCCTACGAGCAGTACTTC
-	-	TRBV10-2	14	TRBJ1-1	CASTDRHMNTEAFF	TGCGCCAGCACTGACAGGCACATGAACACTGAAGCTTTCTTT
-	-	TRBV7-6	15	TRBJ1-4	CASSPGVTSNEKLFF	TGTGCCAGCAGCCCGGGGGTGACGAGTAATGAAAAACTGTTTTTT
-	-	TRBV5-1	15	TRBJ2-1	CASIFDTNPYNEQFF	TGCGCCAGCATTTTTGATACAAACCCATACAATGAGCAGTTCTTC
-	-	TRBV3-1/TRBV3-2	16	TRBJ1-1	CASSHQKGLLNTEAFF	TGTGCCAGCAGCCACCAAAAGGGACTCCTGAACACTGAAGCTTTCTTT
-	-	TRBV28	15	TRBJ2-4	CASRSPAQPWDIQYF	TGTGCCAGCAGATCCCCTGCACAGCCATGGGACATTCAGTACTTC
TRBD1	-	TRBV6-2/TRBV6-3	15	TRBJ1-2	CASSPGTAEAYGYTF	TGTGCCAGCAGTCCCGGGACAGCCGAAGCCTATGGCTACACCTTC
-	once	TRBV2	13	TRBJ1-1	CASSGSLAGEAFF	TGTGCCAGCAGTGGAAGCTTGGCGGGGGAAGCTTTCTTT